This TCR beta chain was obtained from a study of T cell repertoires in cytomegalovirus infection. A word on this clonotype: Its antigen is unknown.

TCRdb re-derived calls from the reads in MiXCR, one entry per CDR3 protein. The sample yields 150,000 to 200,000 distinct CDR3 sequences, roughly 27% seen once. Study conclusions and caveats: Within the response measured ex vivo, HLA-C-restricted CMV-specific TCR beta clonotypes were dominant. Identification of carriers of CMV plus the relevant HLA was achieved through cumulative public TCR beta family frequency.

This CDR3 region has 14 residues. V dropped 3 bases and J dropped 6 bases, with 15 bases sitting between them. Germline CDR1 is MNHEY and CDR2 is SVGAGI. V and J are TRBV6-5 and TRBJ2-7; the D gene is possibly TRBD1 (7 bases). Sequenced sample: PBMCs. This TCR came from a human donor in good health (CMV status not recorded). Some clones in this sample may be carry-over from other donors' samples. The CDR3 DNA is TGTGCCAGCAGTTATTCCCCGGAGGGGGCCGAGCAGTACTTC. This encodes CASSYSPEGAEQYF.